This T cell receptor beta chain was recorded in a study of cytomegalovirus exposure and HLA in healthy donors. Use of 60 Vbeta and 13 Jbeta primers characterized the PCR. The protocol was immunoSEQ multiplex PCR, while the TCRdb copy is restricted to in-frame clones and leaves out a portion. The sample holds about 190,000 clones, more than 70% seen once. Turning to this clone: Its antigen is unidentified.

Study-level results: Most subjects' HLA-A and HLA-B alleles were reportedly predicted from TCR beta sequences.

The CDR3 sequence is 14 residues long. In germline, CDR1 is MNHEY, CDR2 SVGAGI. V shed 7 bases, J shed 5 bases, and the junction held 9 bases outside the gene matches. The chain uses TRBV6-5 and TRBJ1-2; the match to TRBD1 covers 8 bases. The sample comprised PBMCs. The clonotype was recovered from a man aged 30-40 years in good health and CMV-seropositive. In nucleotides, the CDR3 is TGTGCCAGCACCGCAGGGGGCGCTCGGTATGGCTACACCTTC. As protein: CASTAGGARYGYTF.